These T cell receptor beta chains were read from a single sample in a study of T-cell reconstitution after alpha-beta-depleted transplantation in children. TCRdb re-called the PCR reads with MiXCR, one entry per CDR3 protein. The sample records fewer than 120,000 distinct CDR3 sequences, 10% being singletons. Specimen: PBMCs from the stem cell graft donor, collected from the stem cell graft. The receptor source for this set is a human donor who donated a stem cell graft to a child with acute lymphoblastic leukemia. The CDR3 runs from the conserved cysteine through the conserved F or W.

>11|TRBV20-1
CSARGQDGYTF
>17|TRBV6-5
CASSYPASGSSYNEQFF
>12|TRBV12-3/TRBV12-4
CASSLMSYGYTF
>13|TRBV7-6
CASSLAEYYEQYF
>11|TRBV29-1
CSGEGPLEAFF
>12|TRBV3-1
CASSQEWGEQYF
>16|TRBV29-1
CSVEGTKGGRNNEQFF
>15|TRBV11-2
CASSEVVGQGYEQYF
>16|TRBV7-3
CASSLTPGTAGNTIYF
>13|TRBV6-6
CASSSVGIREQYF